This record looks at one TCR beta chain sequence and its context. This record belongs to a study of blood T cell repertoires in COVID-19. About the research overall: Material from acute and convalescent COVID-19 was sourced from the United States, Italy and Spain. The analysed material was cDNA or gDNA that came from T cells, B-cell-depleted T cells, or PBMCs.

V was clipped by 3 bases and J by 3 bases, with 8 bases between them. The germline CDR1 and CDR2 sequences are WSHSY and SAAADI. This CDR3 spans 14 amino acids. Under the authors' procedure: Estimation of nucleated cell counts relied on the amplification of reference gene primers. The assay was immunoSEQ multiplex PCR, and TCRdb's table has in-frame clones only and misses some. Clonal size and the V and J genes are those of that table, whereas D and trimming came from the DNA. The sample carries under 250,000 clones, roughly 80% recorded once. This chain joins TRBV10-2 and TRBJ2-2, with D hard to call. The sample taken for sequencing was peripheral blood. The receptor's source is a woman in her 40s with COVID-19, enrolled during active disease. In nucleotides, the CDR3 is TGCGCCAGCAGTGAAAACACCTACACCGGGGAGCTGTTTTTT. Amino acids: CASSENTYTGELFF.